This TCR beta chain stems from a study of cytomegalovirus exposure and HLA in healthy donors. Sequencing used immunoSEQ multiplex PCR; TCRdb keeps in-frame clones, though not all of them. Of roughly 150,000 clones listed, about 90% are singletons. Trimming took 2 bases from V and 3 from J; bases not matched to a gene: 4. The germline gives CDR1 SGHTA, CDR2 FQGNSA. This CDR3 is built from 16 residues. Sequenced sample: PBMCs. The sequence was obtained from a woman in her twenties or thirties in good health and CMV-seronegative. V gene TRBV7-2 combines with J gene TRBJ2-1, with 10 bases lining up with TRBD2. The CDR3 DNA sequence: TGTGCCAGCAGCTTAAGAACTAGCGGGATCTACAATGAGCAGTTCTTC. Translating gives CASSLRTSGIYNEQFF.